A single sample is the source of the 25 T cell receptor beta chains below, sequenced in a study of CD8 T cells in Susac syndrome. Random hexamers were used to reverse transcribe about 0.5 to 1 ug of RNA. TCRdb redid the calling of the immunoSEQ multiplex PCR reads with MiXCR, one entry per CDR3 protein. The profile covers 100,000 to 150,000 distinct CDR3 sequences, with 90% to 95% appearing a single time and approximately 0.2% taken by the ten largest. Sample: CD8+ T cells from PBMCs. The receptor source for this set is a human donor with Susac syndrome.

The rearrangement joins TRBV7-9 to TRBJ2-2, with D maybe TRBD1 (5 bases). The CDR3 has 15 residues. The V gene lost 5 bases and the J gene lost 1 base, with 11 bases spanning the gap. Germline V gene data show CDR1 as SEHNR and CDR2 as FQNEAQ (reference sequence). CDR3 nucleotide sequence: TGTGCCAGCAGCGGAACCGACAGGAACACCGGGGAGCTGTTTTTT. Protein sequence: CASSGTDRNTGELFF.

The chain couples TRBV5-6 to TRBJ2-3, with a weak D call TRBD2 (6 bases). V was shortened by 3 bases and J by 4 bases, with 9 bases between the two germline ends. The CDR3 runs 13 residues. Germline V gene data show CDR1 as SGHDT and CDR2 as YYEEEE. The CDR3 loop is CASSSTSPDTQYF. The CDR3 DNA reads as TGTGCCAGCAGCTCGACTAGTCCAGATACGCAGTATTTT.

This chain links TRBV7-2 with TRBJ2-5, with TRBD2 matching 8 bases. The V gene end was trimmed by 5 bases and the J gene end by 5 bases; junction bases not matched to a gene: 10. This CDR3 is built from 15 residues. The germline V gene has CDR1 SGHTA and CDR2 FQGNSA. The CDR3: CASSRRTSLGETQYF. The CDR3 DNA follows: TGTGCCAGCAGCCGTAGGACTAGCTTGGGGGAGACCCAGTACTTC.

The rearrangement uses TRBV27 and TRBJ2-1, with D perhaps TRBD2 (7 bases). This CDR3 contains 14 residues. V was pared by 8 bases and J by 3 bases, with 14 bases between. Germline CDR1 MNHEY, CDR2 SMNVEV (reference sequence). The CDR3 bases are TGTGCCAGCGAGGGGGGAGGGGTCTACAATGAGCAGTTCTTC. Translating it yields CASEGGGVYNEQFF.

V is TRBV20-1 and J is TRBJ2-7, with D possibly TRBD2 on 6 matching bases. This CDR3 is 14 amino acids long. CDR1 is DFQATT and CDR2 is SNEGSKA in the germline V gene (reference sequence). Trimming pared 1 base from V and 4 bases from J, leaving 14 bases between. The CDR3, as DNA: TGCAGTGCTAGAGGTTCGCGGGAAATGTACGAGCAGTACTTC. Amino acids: CSARGSREMYEQYF.

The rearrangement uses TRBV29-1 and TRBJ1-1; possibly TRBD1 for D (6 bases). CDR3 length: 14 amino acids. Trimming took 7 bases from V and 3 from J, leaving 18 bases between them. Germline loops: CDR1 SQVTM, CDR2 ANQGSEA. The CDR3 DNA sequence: TGCAGCGGAATCCGGACAGAGAGCCACACTGAAGCTTTCTTT. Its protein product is CSGIRTESHTEAFF.

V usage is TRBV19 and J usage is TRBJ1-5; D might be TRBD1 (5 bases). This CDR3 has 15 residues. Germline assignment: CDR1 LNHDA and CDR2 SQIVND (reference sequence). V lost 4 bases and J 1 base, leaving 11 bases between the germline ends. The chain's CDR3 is CASSTPGSSNQPQHF. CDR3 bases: TGTGCCAGTAGTACCCCAGGGAGCAGCAATCAGCCCCAGCATTTT.

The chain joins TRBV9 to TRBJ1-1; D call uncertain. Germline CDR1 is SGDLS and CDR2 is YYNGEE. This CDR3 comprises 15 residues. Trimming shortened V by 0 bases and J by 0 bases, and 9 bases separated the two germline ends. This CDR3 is CASSVGQSMNTEAFF. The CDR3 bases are TGTGCCAGCAGCGTAGGGCAGAGCATGAACACTGAAGCTTTCTTT.

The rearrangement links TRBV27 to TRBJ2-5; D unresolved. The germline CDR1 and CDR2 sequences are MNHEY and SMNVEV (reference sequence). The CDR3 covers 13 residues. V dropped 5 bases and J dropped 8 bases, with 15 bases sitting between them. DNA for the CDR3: TGTGCCAGCAGTCCCGCCCCGGGCCCAACCCAGTACTTC. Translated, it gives CASSPAPGPTQYF.

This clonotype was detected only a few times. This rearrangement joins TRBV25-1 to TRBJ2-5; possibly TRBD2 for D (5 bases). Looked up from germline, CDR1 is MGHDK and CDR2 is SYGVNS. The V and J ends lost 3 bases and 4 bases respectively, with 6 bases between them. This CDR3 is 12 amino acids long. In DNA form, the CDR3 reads TGTGCCAGCAGTGATGAGGGAGAGACCCAGTACTTC. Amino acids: CASSDEGETQYF.

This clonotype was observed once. The CDR3 spells CASSPPRETDTQYF. The CDR3 DNA follows: TGTGCCAGCAGCCCGCCAAGGGAGACAGATACGCAGTATTTT. The rearrangement links TRBV5-6 to TRBJ2-3, with D possibly being TRBD2 (5 bases). This CDR3 contains 14 residues. Germline values: CDR1 SGHDT, CDR2 YYEEEE. The V end was cut by 4 bases, the J end by 3 bases, with 12 bases between.

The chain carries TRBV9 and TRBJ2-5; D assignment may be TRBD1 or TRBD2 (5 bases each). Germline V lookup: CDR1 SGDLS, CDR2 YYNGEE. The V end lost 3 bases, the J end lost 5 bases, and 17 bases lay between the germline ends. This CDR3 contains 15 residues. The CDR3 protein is CASSGAGSGTETQYF. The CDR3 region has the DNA TGTGCCAGCAGCGGGGCAGGGAGTGGGACGGAGACCCAGTACTTC.

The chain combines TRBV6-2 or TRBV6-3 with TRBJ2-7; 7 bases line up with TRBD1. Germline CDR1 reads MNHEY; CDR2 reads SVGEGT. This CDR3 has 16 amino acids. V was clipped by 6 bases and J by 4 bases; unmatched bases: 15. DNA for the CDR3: TGTGCCAGCAGAGCTCCGATGACAGGGCTTCGGTACGAGCAGTACTTC. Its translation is CASRAPMTGLRYEQYF.

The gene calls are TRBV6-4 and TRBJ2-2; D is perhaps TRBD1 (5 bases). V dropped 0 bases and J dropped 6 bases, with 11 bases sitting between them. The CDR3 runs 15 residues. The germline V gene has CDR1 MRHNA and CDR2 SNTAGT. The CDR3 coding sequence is TGTGCCAGCAGTGACTCCTCAGGGATCGCCGGGGAGCTGTTTTTT. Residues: CASSDSSGIAGELFF.

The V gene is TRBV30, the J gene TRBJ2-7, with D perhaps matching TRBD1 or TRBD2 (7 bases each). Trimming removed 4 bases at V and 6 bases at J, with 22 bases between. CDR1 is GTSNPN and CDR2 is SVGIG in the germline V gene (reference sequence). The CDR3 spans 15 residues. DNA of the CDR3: TGTGCCTGGATGGGAGGGACCAGGGGGTTCGTCGAGCAGTACTTC. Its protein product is CAWMGGTRGFVEQYF. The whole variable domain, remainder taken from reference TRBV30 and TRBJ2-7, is SQTIHQWPATLVQPVGSPLSLECTVEGTSNPNLYWYRQAAGRGLQLLFYSVGIGQISSEVPQNLSASRPQDRQFILSSKKLLLSDSGFYLCAWMGGTRGFVEQYFGPGTRLTVT.

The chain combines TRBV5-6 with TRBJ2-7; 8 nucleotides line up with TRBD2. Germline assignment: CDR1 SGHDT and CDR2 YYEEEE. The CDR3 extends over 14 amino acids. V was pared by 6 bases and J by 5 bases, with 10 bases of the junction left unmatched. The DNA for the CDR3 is TGTGCCAGCACTAACCGGGAGGGCCCCAACGAGCAGTACTTC. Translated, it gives CASTNREGPNEQYF.

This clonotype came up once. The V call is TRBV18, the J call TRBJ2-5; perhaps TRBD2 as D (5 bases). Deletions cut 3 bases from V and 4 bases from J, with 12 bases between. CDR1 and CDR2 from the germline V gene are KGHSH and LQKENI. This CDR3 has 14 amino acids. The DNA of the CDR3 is TGTGCCAGCTCACCCCGCGAGGGATTAGAGACCCAGTACTTC. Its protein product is CASSPREGLETQYF.

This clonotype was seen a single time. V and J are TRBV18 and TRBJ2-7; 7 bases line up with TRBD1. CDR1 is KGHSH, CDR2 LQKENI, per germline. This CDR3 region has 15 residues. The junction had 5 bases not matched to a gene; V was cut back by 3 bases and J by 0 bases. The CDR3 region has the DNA TGTGCCAGCTCACCCGAACAGGGGAGCTCCTACGAGCAGTACTTC. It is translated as CASSPEQGSSYEQYF.

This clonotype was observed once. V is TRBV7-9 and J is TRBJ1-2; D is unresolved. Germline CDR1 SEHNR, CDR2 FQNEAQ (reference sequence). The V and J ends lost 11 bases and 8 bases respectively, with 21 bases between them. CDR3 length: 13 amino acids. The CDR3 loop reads CAGLGLGPSGYTF. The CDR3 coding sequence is TGTGCCGGACTTGGTTTAGGCCCGTCCGGCTACACCTTC.

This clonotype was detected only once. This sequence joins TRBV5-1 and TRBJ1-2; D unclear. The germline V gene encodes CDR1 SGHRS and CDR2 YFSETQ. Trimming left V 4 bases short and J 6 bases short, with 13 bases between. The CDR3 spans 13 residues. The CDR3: CASSPGSTDGYTF. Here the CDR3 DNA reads TGCGCCAGCAGCCCTGGATCAACGGATGGCTACACCTTC.

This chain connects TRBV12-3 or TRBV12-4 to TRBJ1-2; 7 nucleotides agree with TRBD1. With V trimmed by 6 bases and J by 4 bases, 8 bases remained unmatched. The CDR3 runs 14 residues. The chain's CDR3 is CASSPGQVAYGYTF. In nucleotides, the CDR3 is TGTGCCAGCAGCCCCGGACAGGTTGCCTATGGCTACACCTTC.

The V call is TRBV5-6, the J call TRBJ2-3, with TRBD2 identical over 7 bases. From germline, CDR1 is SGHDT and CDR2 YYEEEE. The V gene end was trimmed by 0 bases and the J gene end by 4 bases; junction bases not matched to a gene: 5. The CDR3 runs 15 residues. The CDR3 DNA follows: TGTGCCAGCAGCTTGGGGAGCGGGGTGGCAGATACGCAGTATTTT. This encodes CASSLGSGVADTQYF. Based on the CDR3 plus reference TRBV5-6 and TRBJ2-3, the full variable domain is DAGVTQSPTHLIKTRGQQVTLRCSPKSGHDTVSWYQQALGQGPQFIFQYYEEEERQRGNFPDRFSGHQFPNYSSELNVNALLLGDSALYLCASSLGSGVADTQYFGPGTRLTVL.

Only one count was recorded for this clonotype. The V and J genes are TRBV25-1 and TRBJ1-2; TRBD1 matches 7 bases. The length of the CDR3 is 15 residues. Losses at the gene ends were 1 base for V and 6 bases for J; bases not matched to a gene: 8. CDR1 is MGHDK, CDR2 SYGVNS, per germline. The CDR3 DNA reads TGTGCCAGCAGTGAATTGGGACAGCCACTCCATGGCTACACCTTC. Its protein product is CASSELGQPLHGYTF.

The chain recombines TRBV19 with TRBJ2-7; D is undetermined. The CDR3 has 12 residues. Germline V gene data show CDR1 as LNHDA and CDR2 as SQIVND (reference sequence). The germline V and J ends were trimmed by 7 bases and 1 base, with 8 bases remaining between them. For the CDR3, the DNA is TGTGCCAGTACGTCCAGATCCTACGAGCAGTACTTC. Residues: CASTSRSYEQYF.

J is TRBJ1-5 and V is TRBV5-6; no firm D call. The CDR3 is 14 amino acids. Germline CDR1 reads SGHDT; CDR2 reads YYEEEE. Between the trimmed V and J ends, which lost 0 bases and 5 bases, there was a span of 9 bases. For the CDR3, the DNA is TGTGCCAGCAGCTTGGGGGGAGAGTATCAGCCCCAGCATTTT. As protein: CASSLGGEYQPQHF.